This T cell receptor beta chain emerged from a study of shared clonotypes between healthy human individuals (TCRdb year 2020). Describing the broader study: The cohort included a few men and two women between 18 and 49 years of age. For each donor, CD4 naive and CD4 memory were each run on three plates, CD8 naive on two plates, and CD8 memory on one plate. Blood TCR repertoires of five healthy adults were deeply sequenced to estimate repertoire size and the extent of clonotype sharing between individuals. To increase sequencing depth and limit assay-specific biases, TCR repertoire library preparation and sequencing were carried out by different laboratories using diverse techniques. Per donor, leukapheresis produced somewhere between about 0.94 and 9.5 billion PBMCs.

TCR CDR3 regions were amplified from genomic DNA by multiplex PCR using the deep immunoSEQ assay. For each cell subset, the extracted genomic DNA was distributed evenly across all wells of several immunoSEQ 96-well plates, and each plate served as one replicate. For sorted subsets, 200 ng of genomic DNA, equivalent to 30,000 or so T cell genomes, went into each replicate PCR. Purified libraries were quantified with a Qubit 3.0 fluorometer, sized on a Bioanalyzer 2100, and re-quantified with the KAPA Library Quantification kit. Each immunoSEQ 96-well plate was sequenced on its own single-read 150-cycle Illumina NextSeq 550 flow cell. In the original analysis: The immunoSEQ output contained only junctional sequences without quality scores, so filtering could not match that applied to full-length reads. To assign V/J genes and CDR3, sequences were annotated using PyIR, a Python wrapper for IgBLAST v1.9, with IMGT germline references. Reads were removed for weak V/J assignments (E-value above 1e-6), missing CDR3, stop codons, out-of-frame junctions, or ambiguous translated residues. A V3J clonotype was defined by an identical inferred V gene, J gene, and CDR3 amino acid sequence. To compute the percentage overlap between repertoires, the number of shared unique clonotypes was divided by the size of the smaller repertoire. RTK rarefaction, the Chao1 estimator, and Recon v2.1 estimates of unobserved clonotypes were used to assess repertoire richness. OLGA was used to compute generation probabilities for all TCRbeta clonotypes that the gDNA method yielded from a few donors. TCRdb obtained this table from immuneACCESS and retained in-frame rearrangements with V and J assigned. These tables miss some clones; where compared with another copy, unresolved V genes account for less than half of the shortfall, and the remainder is unexplained. The DNA gave D and trimming, while V, J and clone size come from that table. The sample has a few million clones on record, roughly 92% of them singletons. Jointly, the top ten make up more than 0.12% of the sample.

Results and caveats for the whole study, not just this receptor: Across a handful of donors, approximately 5% of naive CD4, approximately 3.5% of naive CD8, roughly 2.2% of memory CD4, and about 0.4% of memory CD8 clonotypes were shared. Sampling was limited to blood, and TCR repertoires in tissue likely differ from TCR repertoires in blood. Naive subsets generally had larger estimated clonotype richness than memory subsets did. Incomplete sequencing was indicated by rarefaction of sorted-subset datasets, despite the large sequencing depth. Because the study included only a small number of donors, the genetic and exposure-history diversity represented was limited. Compared with non-shared clonotypes, the clonotypes found in all four sorted-subset donors had higher generation probabilities. Pairwise subsampling indicated that sequencing depth was expected to affect the degree of clonotype sharing among donors.

The donors were healthy, HIV-negative adults who had no recently reported acute infections or vaccinations. Every donor was a Caucasian adult living in Nashville, Tennessee, USA. CD4+ T cells were enriched through magnetic negative selection, after which naive cells were positively selected on CD45RA and the remaining negative fraction served as the memory subset. After blood collection by leukapheresis, PBMCs were isolated using Ficoll-Histopaque density gradient centrifugation and then cryopreserved in the vapor phase of liquid nitrogen. Purity and quantity of every magnetically sorted T cell population were checked by analytical flow cytometry. Genomic DNA was isolated from each sorted fraction and quantified by UV absorbance on a Nanodrop 2000c. V was cut back by 10 bases and J by 1 base, leaving a gap of 22 bases between them. From the germline V gene, CDR1 is MRHNA and CDR2 is SNTAGT. From cysteine to phenylalanine, the CDR3 is 16 amino acids long. The CDR3 DNA has 48 bases and is translated from base 1.

A word on this clone: Its antigen is still unknown. The sample holds no much larger clone one base away, and base qualities are not on file.

Specimen: naive CD4+ T cells sorted from blood. Taken with the paper, the label for cell subset or site translates to: CD45RA+ positively selected. This chain is built from TRBV6-4 and TRBJ2-5; the D region is possibly TRBD1 or TRBD2, each matching across 5 bases. This sequence was found in a man aged 18-30 years in good health. Here the CDR3 is given as CAKLGVGWVGQETQYF. DNA sequence: TGTGCCAAACTGGGGGTGGGTTGGGTAGGCCAAGAGACCCAGTACTTC.